This T cell receptor (beta chain) was recorded in a study of T cell repertoires in cytomegalovirus infection. The wider study: Both CMV infection and a matching HLA type were indicated by public TCR beta signatures. Study-wide findings and caveats: The cumulative frequency of public TCR beta families distinguished individuals who carried CMV together with the relevant HLA. The ex vivo response was dominated by HLA-C-restricted CMV-specific TCR beta clonotypes.

The CDR3 is 14 residues long. Trimming stripped 0 bases from V and 1 base from J, with 6 bases between. CDR1 is SGHRS, CDR2 YFSETQ, per germline. One entry per CDR3 protein, called by TCRdb with MiXCR from the reads. The table includes approximately 500,000 distinct CDR3 sequences, around 30% detected once. About this clonotype itself: The target antigen is unknown. Since no conserved phenylalanine or tryptophan closes the CDR3, a read error is the likely cause.

The sequenced sample was cultured PBMCs, obtained from culture after CMV antigen stimulation. This receptor was identified in a human donor in good health (CMV status not recorded). Some clones in this sample may be carry-over from other donors' samples. The chain carries TRBV5-1 and TRBJ2-3, with D unresolved. The CDR3 spells CASSLEGRTDTQYL. DNA of the CDR3: TGCGCCAGCAGCTTGGAGGGCCGCACAGATACGCAGTATTTG.